The 6 T cell receptor beta chains presented below share a single source sample, sequenced in a study of blood T cells in healthy people across ages. The use of a sample-barcoded 5' primer and a J-beta primer mix characterized a second PCR of roughly 6 to 11 cycles. TCRdb re-called the 5' RACE reads with MiXCR, one entry per CDR3 protein. The data contain about 1 million distinct CDR3 sequences, 35% to 50% of them singletons. The sample was blood. The receptors originated from an older woman in good health.

The genes are TRBV6-2 or TRBV6-3 and TRBJ2-7; the D is unclear. CDR3 length equals 15 residues. Per germline, CDR1 MNHEY and CDR2 SVGEGT. Trimming cost V 7 bases and J 3 bases, with 19 bases left between them. The CDR3 region is CASTTTFGNIYEQYF. CDR3 DNA sequence: TGTGCCAGCACCACTACCTTCGGTAACATCTACGAGCAGTACTTC.

The chain employs TRBV29-1 and TRBJ2-1, with D possibly TRBD2 on 6 matching bases. Trimming took off 1 base at V and 6 bases at J, with 16 bases between the two ends. CDR3 length: 15 amino acids. Germline CDR1 is SQVTM and CDR2 is ANQGSEA. In DNA form, the CDR3 reads TGCAGCGTTGAAGGTCTGCCGGGAGCGAGCAATGAGCAGTTCTTC. Its protein product is CSVEGLPGASNEQFF.

The rearrangement uses TRBV2 and TRBJ2-5; TRBD1 matches at 7 bases. V trimming: 7 bases; J trimming: 4 bases; junction bases outside the gene matches: 6. Germline values: CDR1 SNHLY, CDR2 FYNNEI. The CDR3 is 13 residues long. The CDR3 nucleotides are TGTGCCAGCAACTACAGGGGCGGAGAGACCCAGTACTTC. It translates to CASNYRGGETQYF.

This clonotype was counted only a few times. CDR3 bases: TGTGCCAGCAGCTTACAGAGGACTAGCAATAGTCGGCAGTTCTTC. It specifies CASSLQRTSNSRQFF. This chain links TRBV7-2 with TRBJ2-1, with 8 positions matching TRBD2. The length of the CDR3 is 15 residues. Germline trimming cut 2 bases from V and 12 bases from J; bases unmatched to any gene: 12. The germline V gene encodes CDR1 SGHTA and CDR2 FQGNSA.

CDR3 in amino acids: CASSPLRQITDTQYF. As DNA, the CDR3 is TGTGCCAGCAGTCCCCTTAGGCAGATTACAGATACGCAGTATTTT. V gene TRBV28 combines with J gene TRBJ2-3; no firm D call. This CDR3 is 15 amino acids long. Germline CDR1 is MDHEN and CDR2 is SYDVKM. Trimming stripped 5 bases from V and 3 bases from J, with 15 bases between.

The gene calls are TRBV7-2 and TRBJ2-5; the D gene is possibly TRBD2 (7 bases). This CDR3 is built from 13 residues. Germline V gene lookup returns CDR1 SGHTA and CDR2 FQGNSA. With 1 base removed from V and 11 bases from J, the gap between germline ends came to 14 bases. CDR3 bases: TGTGCCAGCAGCTTAGGCGGGGGCGCGGGGCAGTACTTC. It specifies CASSLGGGAGQYF.